These T cell receptor beta chains were read from a single sample in a study of blood T cell repertoires in COVID-19. Generated by immunoSEQ multiplex PCR, the TCRdb table keeps only in-frame clones and is missing some. The data show about 100,000 clones, more than 85% seen once. Sequencing used peripheral blood. All receptors come from a man younger than 40 in a cohort sampled during active COVID-19. Each CDR3 is given with its conserved first and last residue. Each record gives: V gene, J gene, D gene, clone size, CDR3 DNA, CDR3 protein. A D gene is named only where the DNA matches it firmly. The listing skips clone size in some rows; elsewhere it reads once, few, many or a size class.

>TRBV11-2|TRBJ2-7|.|many
TGTGCCAGCAGCTTAGACCTAGCCTCCATATACGAGCAGTACTTC
CASSLDLASIYEQYF
>TRBV6-5|TRBJ2-7|TRBD2|.
TGTGCCAGCACCCCCGGGGGGGCATCAGGAGAGCAGTACTTC
CASTPGGASGEQYF
>TRBV24-1|TRBJ2-3|.|.
TGTGCCACAGCCTCGACAGAAACAGATACGCAGTATTTT
CATASTETDTQYF
>TRBV6-6|TRBJ1-6|TRBD1|.
TGTGCCAGCAGTCTACTAGGACAGGGGGAGAATTCACCCCTCCACTTT
CASSLLGQGENSPLHF
>TRBV7-3|TRBJ1-1|.|.
TGTGCCAGCAGCTTATATCCAGGGATTGAAGCTTTCTTT
CASSLYPGIEAFF
>TRBV12-5|TRBJ2-5|TRBD2|.
TGTGCTAGTGGTTTGGGGACTAGCGGGGGCCCGGGGGAGACCCAGTACTTC
CASGLGTSGGPGETQYF
>TRBV3-1/TRBV3-2|TRBJ2-7|TRBD2|.
TGTGCCAGCAGCCAACGCGGGGGTGGGGACGAGCAGTACTTC
CASSQRGGGDEQYF
>TRBV27|TRBJ1-3|.|once
TGTGCCAGCAGTTTATTTCCCCCGATGAGAGTCAGGGATGGAAACACCATATATTTT
CASSLFPPMRVRDGNTIYF
>TRBV5-1|TRBJ1-2|TRBD1|.
TGCGCCAGCAGCCCGGGGGACAGGGTAGGGACTAACTATGGCTACACCTTC
CASSPGDRVGTNYGYTF
>TRBV7-8|TRBJ1-1|.|.
TGTGCCAGCAGCTTATCTGAGGGGAACACTGAAGCTTTCTTT
CASSLSEGNTEAFF
>TRBV6-5|TRBJ1-2|.|once
TGTGCCAGCAGTCTTTCCGCGGGGGTCAGCTATGGCTACACCTTC
CASSLSAGVSYGYTF
>TRBV10-3|TRBJ2-2|TRBD2|.
TGTGCCATCAGTGAGTCCGTCGGGGGGGCTTCCGGGGAGCTGTTTTTT
CAISESVGGASGELFF
>TRBV27|TRBJ1-6|TRBD1|.
TGTGCCAGCAGAAGGGACAGGGTCGGCAATTCACCCCTCCACTTT
CASRRDRVGNSPLHF
>TRBV9|TRBJ1-5|.|.
TGTGCCAGCAGCGCGACAGGCAGTTTATATCAGCCCCAGCATTTT
CASSATGSLYQPQHF
>TRBV5-1|TRBJ2-1|TRBD1|.
TGCGCCAGCAGCCGGGAGGACAGGGGGACGTCCTACAATGAGCAGTTCTTC
CASSREDRGTSYNEQFF
>TRBV28|TRBJ1-2|.|.
TGTGCCAGCAGTTTTTGGCAGACTAAGACTAACTATGGCTACACCTTC
CASSFWQTKTNYGYTF
>TRBV25-1|TRBJ2-6|.|.
TGTGCCAGCAGTGAATCTGACAGTCCGTCTGGGGCCAACGTCCTGACTTTC
CASSESDSPSGANVLTF
>TRBV19|TRBJ2-3|TRBD1|.
TGTGCCAGTAATACAGGGGGCGTAGATACGCAGTATTTT
CASNTGGVDTQYF
>TRBV7-2|TRBJ2-1|TRBD2|.
TGTGCCAGCAGCTTAATAGCGGGGAGCTCCTACAATGAGCAGTTCTTC
CASSLIAGSSYNEQFF
>TRBV27|TRBJ1-1|.|.
TGTGCCAGCAGTCCGACGGTAGAGACAGAAGCTTTCTTT
CASSPTVETEAFF
>TRBV30|TRBJ2-7|.|.
TGTGCCTGGGGGGATAGCGGGCAGTACTTC
CAWGDSGQYF
>TRBV5-1|TRBJ2-5|TRBD1|.
TGCGCCAGCAGCTTGGCGCCAGGGGGAGAGACCCAGTACTTC
CASSLAPGGETQYF
>TRBV5-1|TRBJ2-3|TRBD2|.
TGCGCCAGCAGCACGGGACTAGCGGGGAAAGCAGATACGCAGTATTTT
CASSTGLAGKADTQYF
>TRBV12-3/TRBV12-4|TRBJ2-5|.|.
TGTGCCAGCAGTTCTACGGGGGTAGAGACCCAGTACTTC
CASSSTGVETQYF
>TRBV28|TRBJ2-7|TRBD2|.
TGTGCCAGCACCTCTAGCGGGGGGGCCTACGAGCAGTACTTC
CASTSSGGAYEQYF
>TRBV5-1|TRBJ2-7|.|.
TGCGCCAGCAGCCGGGGGGCAGAGGTCGACTCCTACGAGCAGTACTTC
CASSRGAEVDSYEQYF